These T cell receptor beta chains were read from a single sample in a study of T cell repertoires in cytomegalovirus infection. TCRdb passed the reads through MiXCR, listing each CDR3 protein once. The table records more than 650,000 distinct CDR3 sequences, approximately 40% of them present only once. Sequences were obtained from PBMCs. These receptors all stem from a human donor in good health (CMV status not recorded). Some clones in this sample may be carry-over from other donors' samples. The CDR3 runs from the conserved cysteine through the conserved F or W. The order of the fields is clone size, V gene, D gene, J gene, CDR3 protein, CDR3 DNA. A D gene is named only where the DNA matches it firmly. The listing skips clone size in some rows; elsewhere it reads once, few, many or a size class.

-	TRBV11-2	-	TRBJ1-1	CASSLVRFTEAFF	TGTGCCAGCAGCTTAGTCCGGTTCACTGAAGCTTTCTTT
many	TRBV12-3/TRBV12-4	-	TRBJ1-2	CASSLAGVGYGYTF	TGTGCCAGCAGTTTAGCGGGAGTTGGTTATGGCTACACCTTC
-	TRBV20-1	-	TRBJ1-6	CSAQVRGSPLHF	TGCAGTGCTCAAGTCAGGGGTTCACCCCTCCACTTT
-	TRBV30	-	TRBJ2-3	CAWSRGGVEADTQYF	TGTGCCTGGAGCCGAGGAGGGGTGGAAGCAGATACGCAGTATTTT
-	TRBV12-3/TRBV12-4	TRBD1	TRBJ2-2	CASSFRDRPTGELFF	TGTGCCAGCAGTTTCCGGGACAGACCCACCGGGGAGCTGTTTTTT
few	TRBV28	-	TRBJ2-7	CASIQARGRTYEQYF	TGTGCCAGCATACAAGCACGGGGCAGAACCTACGAGCAGTACTTC
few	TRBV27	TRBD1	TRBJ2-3	CASSRTGLGTDTQYF	TGTGCCAGCAGCCGGACAGGGCTGGGAACAGATACGCAGTATTTT
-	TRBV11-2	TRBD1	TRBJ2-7	CASSPQTGNSYEQYF	TGTGCCAGCAGCCCGCAGACAGGGAACTCCTACGAGCAGTACTTC
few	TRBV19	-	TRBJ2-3	CASSGRGLDTQYF	TGTGCCAGTAGTGGCCGTGGCCTAGATACGCAGTATTTT
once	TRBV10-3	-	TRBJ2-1	CAITEGQNNEQFF	TGTGCCATCACCGAAGGACAGAACAATGAGCAGTTCTTC
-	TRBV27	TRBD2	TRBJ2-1	CAKSRGGDLPSNEQFF	TGTGCCAAATCGCGGGGGGGGGACCTACCCTCCAATGAGCAGTTCTTC
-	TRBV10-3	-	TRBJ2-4	CAISETGAGAKNIQYF	TGTGCCATCAGTGAAACGGGGGCGGGGGCCAAAAACATTCAGTACTTC
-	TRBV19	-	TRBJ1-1	CASSISIVGVNTEAFF	TGTGCCAGTAGTATAAGTATTGTAGGGGTGAACACTGAAGCTTTCTTT
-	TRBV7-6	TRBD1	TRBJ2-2	CASSQEPGQGPLDTGELFF	TGTGCTAGCAGCCAGGAACCGGGACAGGGGCCCTTGGACACCGGGGAGCTGTTTTTT
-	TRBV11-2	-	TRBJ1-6	CASSLGQTNNSPLHF	TGTGCCAGCAGCCTCGGACAGACTAATAATTCACCCCTCCACTTT
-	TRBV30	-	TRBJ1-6	CAWSVRAGDNSPLHF	TGTGCCTGGAGTGTACGAGCAGGGGATAATTCACCCCTCCACTTT
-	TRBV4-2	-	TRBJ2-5	CASSLLDTGETQYF	TGTGCCAGCAGCCTCCTGGACACCGGAGAGACCCAGTACTTC
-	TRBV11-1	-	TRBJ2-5	CASSLEGRKETQYF	TGTGCCAGCAGCTTAGAGGGGAGAAAAGAGACCCAGTACTTC
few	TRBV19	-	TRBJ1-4	CASDWRGATNEKLFF	TGTGCCAGTGACTGGCGAGGGGCAACTAATGAAAAACTGTTTTTT
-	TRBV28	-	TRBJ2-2	CASSFGRVDLNPGELFF	TGTGCCAGCAGTTTTGGTCGGGTCGACTTGAACCCCGGGGAGCTGTTTTTT
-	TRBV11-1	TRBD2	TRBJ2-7	CASQLAGTYEQYF	TGTGCCAGCCAACTAGCGGGAACCTACGAGCAGTACTTC
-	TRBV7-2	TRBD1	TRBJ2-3	CASSPPQGARLDTQYF	TGTGCCAGCAGCCCTCCTCAGGGGGCTCGGTTGGATACGCAGTATTTT
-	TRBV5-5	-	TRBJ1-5	CASSLVQQNQPQHF	TGTGCCAGCAGCTTGGTCCAGCAGAATCAGCCCCAGCATTTT
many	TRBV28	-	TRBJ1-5	CASSFGQLNQPQHF	TGTGCCAGCAGTTTTGGACAGCTCAATCAGCCCCAGCATTTT
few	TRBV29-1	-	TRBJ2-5	CSVTPGTTRGTQYF	TGCAGCGTGACCCCGGGGACGACCCGGGGGACCCAGTACTTC
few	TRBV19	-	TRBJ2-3	CASSGETDTQYF	TGTGCCAGTAGTGGAGAGACGGATACGCAGTATTTT
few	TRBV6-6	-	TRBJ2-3	CASLNGGTDTQYF	TGTGCCAGCCTTAACGGGGGCACAGATACGCAGTATTTT
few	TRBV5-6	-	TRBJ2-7	CASSFGGGGPYEQYF	TGTGCCAGCAGCTTTGGGGGGGGGGGGCCCTACGAGCAGTACTTC
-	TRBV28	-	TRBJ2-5	CASSFQGVKTQYF	TGTGCCAGCAGTTTTCAGGGAGTGAAGACCCAGTACTTC